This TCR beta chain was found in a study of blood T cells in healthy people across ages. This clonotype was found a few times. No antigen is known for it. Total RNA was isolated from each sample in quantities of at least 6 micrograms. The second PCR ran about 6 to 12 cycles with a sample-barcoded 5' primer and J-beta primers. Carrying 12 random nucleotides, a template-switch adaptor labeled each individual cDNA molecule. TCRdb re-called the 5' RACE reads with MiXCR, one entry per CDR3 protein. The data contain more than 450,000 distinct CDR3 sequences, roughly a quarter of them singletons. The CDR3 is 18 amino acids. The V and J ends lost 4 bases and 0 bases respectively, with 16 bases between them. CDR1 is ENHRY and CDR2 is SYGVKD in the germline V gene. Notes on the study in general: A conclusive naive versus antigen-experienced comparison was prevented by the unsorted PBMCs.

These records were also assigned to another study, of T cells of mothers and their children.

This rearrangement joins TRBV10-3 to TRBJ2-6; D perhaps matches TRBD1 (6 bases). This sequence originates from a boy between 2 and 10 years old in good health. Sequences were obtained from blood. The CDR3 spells CAISGGGGRVSGANVLTF. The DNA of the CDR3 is TGTGCCATCAGTGGTGGTGGGGGCAGAGTCTCTGGGGCCAACGTCCTGACTTTC.